These 25 T cell receptor beta chains share one sample of origin, sequenced in a study of T cells in Graves' hyperthyroidism and ophthalmopathy. It was RNA transcripts that yielded the amplified TCR beta CDR3 regions. During a first-round RT-PCR of the TCR CDR3, the HTBI primer set was used. TCRdb itself ran the multiplex PCR reads through MiXCR, one entry per CDR3 protein. Of hundreds of thousands of distinct CDR3 sequences in the sample, more than 45% were seen once. The sample was peripheral blood or thyroid tissue (not recorded which). The receptors here all came from a woman aged 18 to 35 with Graves' hyperthyroidism.

On this clonotype: The junction departs from germline at one end; a sequencing error may be responsible. The chain recombines TRBV25-1 with TRBJ2-2; D gene unclear. CDR3 length: 18 residues. Germline CDR1 and CDR2: MGHDK and SYGVNS. The CDR3 DNA reads TGCGCCAGCAGCCTGACGGTAGGGTACATGGAAGGAGCCGGGGAGCTGTTTTTT. Translated, it gives CASSLTVGYMEGAGELFF.

The rearrangement links TRBV15 to TRBJ1-6; maybe TRBD1 (6 bases). Germline V CDR1 and CDR2: LNHNV, YYDKDF (reference sequence). The CDR3 totals 16 residues. V lost 1 base and J lost 9, with 16 bases in between. CDR3 nucleotides: TGTGCCACCAGCAGAGCCAGCAGTACACAGGGTTCACCCCTCCACTTT. Its protein is CATSRASSTQGSPLHF.

A word on this clonotype: No conserved phenylalanine or tryptophan ends this CDR3, so it is likely a read error. The DNA is omitted, as the CDR3 cannot be located on it reliably, and the CDR3 follows TCRdb's listing. This chain links TRBV10-3 with TRBJ2-5; TRBD2 reflects the table's D call only, with no check against the DNA. Germline CDR1 is ENHRY and CDR2 is SYGVKD. The CDR3 has 9 residues if both end residues are counted. Here the CDR3 reads CAISESVTS.

The sample holds one count of this clonotype. The chain combines TRBV5-8 with TRBJ2-7; 11 bases match TRBD2. From germline, CDR1 is SGHTS and CDR2 YDEGEE. The CDR3 is made up of 14 amino acids. Trimming removed 5 bases from V and 5 bases from J; junction bases left unmatched: 6. The CDR3 reads CASRFATSGNEQYF. CDR3 nucleotide sequence: TGTGCCAGCAGATTTGCGACTAGCGGGAACGAGCAGTACTTC.

The chain combines TRBV6-6 with TRBJ2-5, with 7 positions matching TRBD2. There are 13 residues in the CDR3. The germline V gene encodes CDR1 MNHNY and CDR2 SVGAGI (reference sequence). Trimming at V came to 2 bases and at J to 9 bases, leaving 6 bases not matched to a gene. Here the CDR3 reads CASSYPGGMPQYF. DNA of the CDR3: TGTGCCAGCAGTTACCCGGGAGGTATGCCCCAGTACTTC.

About this clonotype itself: The conserved phenylalanine or tryptophan is not found at the CDR3 terminus, so this likely reflects a read error. It is unclear where the CDR3 begins or ends on the DNA, so no DNA is shown, and the CDR3 is as TCRdb lists it. The CDR3 protein is CASSLVPGEGRH. The chain uses TRBV7-2 and TRBJ2-2; the table's D call TRBD2 went unverified against the DNA. The CDR3 adds up to 12 amino acids, both ends counted. The germline gives CDR1 SGHTA, CDR2 FQGNSA.

In its sample, this clonotype was seen many times. V gene TRBV29-1 combines with J gene TRBJ1-2; 8 bases agree with TRBD1. Germline V gene sequence: CDR1 SQVTM, CDR2 ANQGSEA. J gave up 5 bases and V 3 bases, and 17 bases lay outside the gene matches. The CDR3 extends over 17 amino acids. The CDR3 protein is CSVDIRQGTMTQYGYTF. The DNA for the CDR3 is TGCAGCGTTGATATAAGACAGGGGACAATGACGCAATATGGCTACACCTTC.

In its sample, this clonotype was seen many times. The chain uses TRBV24-1 and TRBJ2-7; 9 bases map to TRBD2. CDR3 size: 15 residues. CDR1 and CDR2 (germline): KGHDR, SFDVKD. Unmatched junction bases numbered 5, after V lost 4 bases and J lost 2 bases. The CDR3 protein is CATSDSSGRPYEQYF. As DNA, the CDR3 is TGTGCCACCAGTGACTCCAGCGGGAGGCCCTACGAGCAGTACTTC.

This clonotype was detected only a few times. The chain is built from TRBV10-3 and TRBJ2-2, with TRBD2 matching over 11 bases. CDR3 size: 17 residues. Losses at the gene ends were 6 bases for V and 2 bases for J; bases not matched to a gene: 8. Germline lookup yields CDR1 ENHRY and CDR2 SYGVKD. The CDR3 is CAIRKTSGTSNTGELFF. The CDR3 DNA is TGTGCCATCAGAAAGACTAGCGGGACATCAAACACCGGGGAGCTGTTTTTT.

Note on this clonotype: One end of the junction varies from germline; a read error may be responsible. This sequence joins TRBV20-1 and TRBJ1-4, with 9 bases matching TRBD1. The CDR3 has 9 residues. Per the germline V gene, CDR1 is DFQATT and CDR2 is SNEGSKA (reference sequence). CDR3 region: CSATRTGVF. The CDR3 DNA is TGCAGTGCTACTCGGACAGGGGTTTTT.

J is TRBJ1-4 and V is TRBV7-9, with a possible D match to TRBD1 (6 bases). Looked up from germline, CDR1 is SEHNR and CDR2 is FQNEAQ (reference sequence). V shed 5 bases and J shed 1 base, with 14 bases lying between them. The CDR3 extends over 16 amino acids. The CDR3, as DNA: TGTGCCAGCAGCGCCGGAAACAGGGAAACTAATGAAAAACTGTTTTTT. It translates to CASSAGNRETNEKLFF. The full variable domain, completed using reference TRBV7-9 and TRBJ1-4, is DTGVSQNPRHKITKRGQNVTFRCDPISEHNRLYWYRQTLGQGPEFLTYFQNEAQLEKSRLLSDRFSAERPKGSFSTLEIQRTEQGDSAMYLCASSAGNRETNEKLFFGSGTQLSVL.

Points on this clonotype: At one boundary the junction diverges from the germline segment, which might be a read error. V gene TRBV7-3 combines with J gene TRBJ2-7; D is uncertain. Per germline, CDR1 SGHTA and CDR2 FQGTGA. The CDR3 runs to 8 residues. For the CDR3, the DNA is TGCGCCAGCAGCCAAGGAAGGTTC. It codes for CASSQGRF.

The chain carries TRBV7-8 and TRBJ2-7, with D unresolved. V was trimmed by 3 bases and J by 6 bases, leaving 9 bases between them. The CDR3 loop spans 12 amino acids. Germline V gene lookup returns CDR1 SGHVS and CDR2 FQNEAQ. The CDR3 DNA follows: TGTGCCAGCAGCTTGGAAAGACTCGAGCAGTACTTC. It specifies CASSLERLEQYF.

This clonotype occurred a few times. The chain uses TRBV7-9 and TRBJ2-5; 10 bases agree with TRBD2. The CDR3 is 13 residues long. Germline V gives CDR1 SEHNR, CDR2 FQNEAQ (reference sequence). J gave up 8 bases and V 6 bases, and 6 bases lay outside the gene matches. The CDR3 nucleotides are TGTGCCAGCAGTTCTAGCGGGAGAGGAACCCAGTACTTC. Translated, it gives CASSSSGRGTQYF.

The V call is TRBV7-2, the J call TRBJ2-7; 7 bases are shared with TRBD2. Germline-derived CDR1 and CDR2 are SGHTA and FQGNSA. This CDR3 spans 14 amino acids. Trimming cost V 6 bases and J 4 bases; bases outside gene matches: 9. CDR3 in DNA: TGTGCCAGCAGTGGTGGGGGGGAGTGGTACGAGCAGTACTTC. Its protein is CASSGGGEWYEQYF.

This clonotype was seen ten or more times. This chain joins TRBV10-3 and TRBJ1-1; D possibly corresponds to TRBD1 (5 bases). Between the trimmed V and J ends, which lost 5 bases and 5 bases, there was a span of 18 bases. Germline CDR1 and CDR2: ENHRY and SYGVKD. The CDR3 extends over 15 amino acids. The CDR3: CAISTPKAGSTEAFF. The CDR3 nucleotides read TGTGCCATCAGTACTCCCAAGGCAGGGAGTACTGAAGCTTTCTTT.

CDR3: CASSRLAGTDTQYF. The DNA of the CDR3 is TGTGCCAGCAGTCGACTAGCGGGCACAGATACGCAGTATTTT. The rearrangement links TRBV7-9 to TRBJ2-3, with 9 bases lining up with TRBD2. The CDR3 contains 14 residues. With V trimmed by 6 bases and J by 1 base, 2 bases remained unmatched. The germline V gene has CDR1 SEHNR and CDR2 FQNEAQ (reference sequence).

To note about this clonotype: The germline gene is not matched at one end of the junction; a read error may be the cause. The chain is built from TRBV7-6 and TRBJ2-5, with D perhaps TRBD2 (5 bases). There are 15 residues in the CDR3. The germline V gene has CDR1 SGHVS and CDR2 FNYEAQ. The CDR3 is CTSSYPPGGLETQYF. In nucleotides, the CDR3 is TGTACCAGCAGCTACCCCCCCGGAGGACTAGAGACCCAGTACTTC. The variable domain in full, with the rest retrieved from reference TRBV7-6 and TRBJ2-5, is GAGVSQSPRYKVTKRGQDVALRCDPISGHVSLYWYRQALGQGPEFLTYFNYEAQQDKSGLPNDRFSAERPEGSISTLTIQRTEQRDSAMYRCTSSYPPGGLETQYFGPGTRLLVL.

This clonotype was found once. A much bigger clone sits one base away, suggesting this may be a read error. The V call is TRBV10-3, the J call TRBJ1-2, with a weak D call TRBD1 (5 bases). Germline V gene data show CDR1 as ENHRY and CDR2 as SYGVKD. This CDR3 has 13 amino acids. Trimming shortened V by 4 bases and J by 4 bases, and 10 bases separated the two germline ends. The CDR3 is CAISAGIGYGYTF. Here the CDR3 DNA reads TGTGCCATCAGTGCAGGGATCGGCTATGGCTACACCTTC.

This clonotype came up a few times. This chain joins TRBV7-2 and TRBJ2-7, with 7 bases aligning to TRBD2. This CDR3 contains 16 residues. Germline V gives CDR1 SGHTA, CDR2 FQGNSA. Germline trimming cut 9 bases from V and 2 bases from J; bases unmatched to any gene: 16. The CDR3 DNA reads TGTGCCAGTCGCTCCACCGGGACTACGAATCCCTACGAGCAGTACTTC. Translation: CASRSTGTTNPYEQYF.

This clonotype was seen only a few times. The rearrangement joins TRBV7-9 to TRBJ2-5, with a weak D call TRBD1 (5 bases). V dropped 3 bases and J dropped 2 bases, with 16 bases sitting between them. The CDR3 extends over 16 amino acids. Germline V gene sequence: CDR1 SEHNR, CDR2 FQNEAQ (reference sequence). DNA of the CDR3: TGTGCCAGCAGCTTCATACCGGCAGGGAAACAAGAGACCCAGTACTTC. Residues: CASSFIPAGKQETQYF. Full variable domain (remainder filled in from reference TRBV7-9 and TRBJ2-5): DTGVSQNPRHKITKRGQNVTFRCDPISEHNRLYWYRQTLGQGPEFLTYFQNEAQLEKSRLLSDRFSAERPKGSFSTLEIQRTEQGDSAMYLCASSFIPAGKQETQYFGPGTRLLVL.

This clonotype came up many times. The chain employs TRBV29-1 and TRBJ1-1; D is perhaps TRBD1 (5 bases). The CDR3 covers 14 residues. The V and J ends lost 2 bases and 5 bases respectively, with 15 bases between them. Germline assignment: CDR1 SQVTM and CDR2 ANQGSEA. The CDR3 region is CSVERPRRGTEAFF. DNA of the CDR3: TGCAGCGTTGAAAGGCCACGAAGGGGTACTGAAGCTTTCTTT.

This chain connects TRBV24-1 to TRBJ1-2, with TRBD1 as a possible D gene (6 bases). Trimming shortened V by 0 bases and J by 4 bases, and 20 bases separated the two germline ends. The CDR3 consists of 18 residues. Germline values: CDR1 KGHDR, CDR2 SFDVKD. The CDR3 spells CATSDLPGGTGDGYGYTF. The CDR3 coding sequence is TGTGCCACCAGTGATTTGCCGGGGGGCACCGGGGATGGCTATGGCTACACCTTC.

There are many counts of this clonotype. The chain carries TRBV7-3 and TRBJ1-1; D call uncertain. V was clipped by 0 bases and J by 4 bases, with 6 bases between them. This CDR3 is 13 amino acids long. In germline, CDR1 is SGHTA, CDR2 FQGTGA. The CDR3: CASSLTRVTEAFF. The CDR3 nucleotides read TGTGCCAGCAGCTTAACAAGGGTCACTGAAGCTTTCTTT.

The chain employs TRBV2 and TRBJ2-1; no clear D gene. Germline CDR1 reads SNHLY; CDR2 reads FYNNEI. The ends were cut back, 6 bases at V and 10 bases at J, with 7 bases in the middle. The CDR3 runs to 10 residues. The CDR3 loop is CASRSKEQFF. The CDR3 DNA reads as TGTGCCAGCAGATCTAAGGAGCAGTTCTTC.